This T cell receptor (beta chain) was identified during a study of identifying expanded T cells in peripheral blood. In germline, CDR1 is MNHEY, CDR2 SMNVEV (reference sequence). The junction had 2 bases not matched to a gene; V was cut back by 6 bases and J by 4 bases. CDR3 size: 14 residues. This clone was observed many times. The antigen is undetermined. Data came from immunoSEQ multiplex PCR; TCRdb stores just in-frame clones and leaves some out. The table shows about 78,000 clones, with approximately 85% occurring only once. Study-wide results and caveats: Over approximately two and four weeks, about 15 and 18 clones changed, versus around 1.2 between replicates.

The sequenced sample was blood. This TCR was recovered from a person aged 18 to 70 in good health. The gene calls are TRBV27 and TRBJ1-4; TRBD1 aligns across 10 bases. The CDR3 coding sequence is TGTGCCAGCAGCCGGACAGGGGGTAATGAAAAACTGTTTTTT. Protein: CASSRTGGNEKLFF.